The 3 T cell receptor beta chains given below trace back to one sample, sequenced in a study of regulatory T cells in long-lasting Graves disease. Time point given: persistent/refractory GD, antithyroid drugs over 5 years with positive TRAb. PBMCs were the source of the RNA used for TCR sequencing. With iRepertoire HTBI primers and Arm-PCR of CDR3 regions, TCR beta libraries were built. Each CDR3 protein is one row after TCRdb ran MiXCR on the multiplex PCR reads. The table lists about 470,000 distinct CDR3 sequences, less than 25% of them singletons, with 7.8% in the top ten. Material: peripheral blood mononuclear cells (PBMCs), obtained when the disease was refractory, from a patient treated with antithyroid drugs. These receptors were obtained from a female donor with Graves disease.

This clonotype was counted many times. Here the CDR3 reads CSASEDSSYEQYF. As DNA, the CDR3 is TGCAGTGCTAGCGAGGACAGCTCCTACGAGCAGTACTTC. The chain uses TRBV20-1 and TRBJ2-7; D might be TRBD1 (6 bases). Looked up from germline, CDR1 is DFQATT and CDR2 is SNEGSKA (reference sequence). This CDR3 is built from 13 residues. V lost 3 bases to trimming and J lost 0 bases, with 9 bases between them.

In this sample, this clonotype turned up many times. This chain links TRBV12-3 or TRBV12-4 with TRBJ2-7; 7 bases line up with TRBD2. The CDR3 sequence is 15 residues long. Unmatched junction bases numbered 8, after V lost 3 bases and J lost 3 bases. CDR3 loop: CASSFGGSGYYEQYF. The CDR3 bases are TGTGCCAGCAGTTTTGGTGGTAGCGGGTACTACGAGCAGTACTTC.

Ten or more counts support this clonotype. The chain is built from TRBV20-1 and TRBJ1-1; D is ambiguous. This CDR3 spans 11 amino acids. Germline CDR1 reads DFQATT; CDR2 reads SNEGSKA (reference sequence). V lost 5 bases, J lost 1 base, and 5 bases lay in between. This CDR3 is CSAVSNTEAFF. CDR3 bases: TGCAGTGCTGTTTCGAACACTGAAGCTTTCTTT.